One T cell receptor beta chain is described in this entry. The antigen remains undetermined. The sample belongs to a study of T cells after posttransplantation cyclophosphamide. Germline values: CDR1 SGHVS, CDR2 FNYEAQ. Trimming shortened V by 5 bases and J by 9 bases, and 17 bases separated the two germline ends. The CDR3 covers 14 residues. Peripheral blood was collected from the related graft donor on the marrow donation day. Study findings and constraints: Later post-transplant blood repertoires were often dominated by donor CD8+ memory clones.

Sequencing was performed with immunoSEQ multiplex PCR; in TCRdb, only in-frame clones are kept and a portion is missing. Listed for the sample are some 46,000 clones, none seen a single time. The TCR was taken from a man aged 35 to 55 in good health, CMV-negative, and a related stem cell transplant donor. The chain is built from TRBV7-6 and TRBJ2-1; a possible D gene is TRBD2 (6 bases). The sequenced sample consisted of PBMCs. The CDR3 loop is CASSPRDWGSEQFF. CDR3 bases: TGTGCCAGCAGCCCCCGGGACTGGGGTTCTGAGCAGTTCTTC.